These T cell receptor beta chains were read from a single sample in a study of CD8+CD57+ T cells in acquired aplastic anemia. TCRdb used MiXCR to reprocess the reads, holding one entry per CDR3 protein. The sample shows 50,000 to 70,000 distinct CDR3 sequences, about 50% of them seen only once. The specimen sequenced was sorted CD4+, CD8+, or CD8+CD57+ T cells (not recorded which) from PBMCs. Receptor source: a human donor in good health, serving as a control. The CDR3 runs from the conserved cysteine through the conserved F or W. D genes are given only for firm matches. Clone size is shown for a subset of rows, as once, few, many or a class of expanded clone.

len | j_gene | v_gene | abundance | d_gene | CDR3aa | CDR3nt
15 | TRBJ2-3 | TRBV20-1 | NA | NA | CSQDRGTFGTDTQYF | TGCAGCCAAGATCGCGGGACATTCGGCACAGATACGCAGTATTTT
13 | TRBJ2-1 | TRBV24-1 | few | NA | CATSVQHYNEQFF | TGTGCCACCAGTGTCCAACACTACAATGAGCAGTTCTTC
16 | TRBJ1-5 | TRBV15 | NA | NA | CATSRDLRGGEQPQHF | TGTGCCACCAGCAGAGATTTAAGGGGTGGCGAGCAGCCCCAGCATTTT
16 | TRBJ2-2 | TRBV30 | few | TRBD2 | CAWGGWPSGMAGELFF | TGTGCCTGGGGGGGTTGGCCTAGCGGGATGGCCGGGGAGCTGTTTTTT
14 | TRBJ1-2 | TRBV24-1 | once | NA | CATSGTGRERGYTF | TGTGCCACCAGTGGAACCGGGCGGGAGCGTGGCTACACCTTC
13 | TRBJ2-7 | TRBV7-6 | few | NA | CASSQTVGGEQYF | TGTGCCAGCAGCCAAACCGTCGGGGGCGAGCAGTACTTC
16 | TRBJ2-7 | TRBV7-2 | once | NA | CASSLAPTTYSYEQHF | TGTGCCAGCAGCTTAGCTCCTACCACCTACTCATACGAGCAGCACTTC
14 | TRBJ1-1 | TRBV29-1 | NA | NA | CSVVYRDTNTEAFF | TGCAGCGTTGTGTACCGGGACACGAACACTGAAGCTTTCTTT
13 | TRBJ2-1 | TRBV20-1 | many | TRBD2 | CSKPGGRQSEQFF | TGCAGTAAGCCGGGCGGGAGACAAAGTGAGCAGTTCTTC
12 | TRBJ1-2 | TRBV7-8 | NA | TRBD1 | CASSLGQKGYTF | TGTGCCAGCAGCCTGGGACAGAAAGGCTACACCTTC
13 | TRBJ2-7 | TRBV24-1 | NA | NA | CATSGDSLDEQYF | TGTGCCACCAGTGGAGACAGCCTGGATGAGCAGTACTTC
13 | TRBJ2-7 | TRBV29-1 | NA | NA | CSVETGSPYEQYF | TGCAGCGTTGAAACTGGTTCACCCTACGAGCAGTACTTC
14 | TRBJ1-4 | TRBV15 | NA | NA | CATSRQGRNEKLFF | TGTGCCACCAGCAGACAGGGTCGAAATGAAAAACTGTTTTTT
13 | TRBJ1-6 | TRBV10-3 | NA | NA | CASNPVALSPLHF | TGTGCCAGCAACCCCGTGGCTCTTTCACCCCTCCACTTT
14 | TRBJ1-1 | TRBV9 | many | TRBD1 | CASSRTGSGTEAFF | TGTGCCAGCAGCCGGACAGGGTCGGGTACTGAAGCTTTCTTT
14 | TRBJ2-7 | TRBV2 | NA | TRBD2 | CASSTSGSTHEQYF | TGTGCCAGCAGTACTAGCGGGAGTACCCACGAGCAGTACTTC
14 | TRBJ2-7 | TRBV5-6 | few | NA | CASSLQRSHYEQYF | TGTGCCAGCAGCTTGCAGCGTTCCCACTACGAGCAGTACTTC
16 | TRBJ2-3 | TRBV12-3/TRBV12-4 | many | NA | CASSHIYSENTDTQYF | TGTGCCAGCAGCCACATCTATTCGGAGAACACAGATACGCAGTATTTT
14 | TRBJ1-4 | TRBV10-3 | NA | NA | CAISERPGNEKLFF | TGTGCCATCAGTGAACGGCCAGGGAATGAAAAACTGTTTTTT
16 | TRBJ2-7 | TRBV11-2 | few | TRBD2 | CASSLGLAGGRDEQYF | TGTGCCAGCAGCCTAGGACTAGCGGGAGGGCGGGACGAGCAGTACTTC
13 | TRBJ1-1 | TRBV7-9 | many | NA | CASSVAWNTEAFF | TGTGCCAGCAGCGTGGCTTGGAACACTGAAGCTTTCTTT
13 | TRBJ1-2 | TRBV20-1 | NA | NA | CSAPPDIGLGYTF | TGCAGTGCTCCGCCGGACATTGGGCTGGGCTACACCTTC
14 | TRBJ1-5 | TRBV24-1 | NA | NA | CATSDSNGVGPQHF | TGTGCCACCAGTGACTCAAACGGGGTCGGGCCCCAGCATTTT
16 | TRBJ1-3 | TRBV19 | many | NA | CASRSGRTLLGNTIYF | TGTGCCAGTAGGTCGGGACGCACCCTTCTCGGAAACACCATATATTTT
17 | TRBJ2-7 | TRBV9 | NA | TRBD2 | CASSPNARTSGAYEQYF | TGTGCCAGCAGCCCCAACGCCAGGACTAGCGGAGCCTACGAGCAGTACTTC
13 | TRBJ1-4 | TRBV7-6 | many | NA | CASSLNRVEKLFF | TGTGCCAGCAGCTTAAACAGGGTAGAAAAACTGTTTTTT
14 | TRBJ1-2 | TRBV25-1 | NA | NA | CASSDPGKLYGYTF | TGTGCCAGCAGTGATCCAGGGAAACTCTATGGCTACACCTTC
17 | TRBJ2-7 | TRBV5-1 | many | TRBD2 | CASSRSIGTSGSDEQYF | TGCGCCAGCAGCCGTTCGATCGGGACTAGCGGGAGCGACGAGCAGTACTTC
12 | TRBJ1-1 | TRBV29-1 | NA | NA | CSGNLRNTEAFF | TGCAGCGGCAACCTCCGGAACACTGAAGCTTTCTTT
15 | TRBJ2-1 | TRBV29-1 | NA | TRBD1 | CSVEGTGQRSNEQFF | TGCAGCGTTGAAGGAACGGGACAGCGAAGCAATGAGCAGTTCTTC
17 | TRBJ2-7 | TRBV24-1 | NA | TRBD1 | CATSDCPPGGPYTMQYF | TGTGCCACCAGTGATTGTCCTCCAGGGGGCCCCTATACGATGCAGTACTTC
14 | TRBJ2-7 | TRBV7-6 | NA | TRBD1 | CASTRAGGSYEQYF | TGTGCCAGCACCCGGGCAGGGGGCTCCTACGAGCAGTACTTC
15 | TRBJ1-2 | TRBV30 | once | TRBD1 | CAYNTGTGFIYGYTF | TGTGCCTACAACACCGGGACAGGGTTTATCTATGGCTACACCTTC
15 | TRBJ2-2 | TRBV9 | NA | NA | CASSGGPGTTGELFF | TGTGCCAGCAGCGGGGGGCCAGGCACCACCGGGGAGCTGTTTTTT
14 | TRBJ1-6 | TRBV15 | NA | TRBD1 | CATSRDRVGSPLHF | TGTGCCACCAGCCGTGACAGGGTAGGATCACCCCTCCACTTT
15 | TRBJ2-3 | TRBV10-3 | NA | NA | CAIKLGNLAADTQYF | TGTGCCATCAAGCTCGGTAACCTCGCGGCAGATACGCAGTATTTT
15 | TRBJ2-7 | TRBV2 | NA | TRBD1 | CASSGGTGSAYEQYF | TGTGCCAGCAGTGGGGGGACAGGGTCGGCCTACGAGCAGTACTTC
13 | TRBJ1-2 | TRBV19 | NA | NA | CASSVQGSYGYTF | TGTGCCAGTAGTGTTCAGGGGTCCTATGGCTACACCTTC
14 | TRBJ2-7 | TRBV7-9 | NA | NA | CASSLFGSVYEQYF | TGTGCCAGCAGCCTATTCGGAAGCGTCTACGAGCAGTACTTC
13 | TRBJ1-1 | TRBV29-1 | NA | NA | CSSRAGADTEAFF | TGCAGCAGCCGGGCAGGGGCGGACACTGAAGCTTTCTTT
17 | TRBJ2-7 | TRBV2 | NA | TRBD2 | CASSVVGLAGGIYEQYF | TGTGCCAGCAGTGTGGTGGGACTAGCGGGAGGCATCTACGAGCAGTACTTC
19 | TRBJ2-7 | TRBV15 | NA | TRBD1 | CATSNFEGGSGTGPYEQYF | TGTGCCACCAGCAACTTTGAGGGGGGCAGTGGGACAGGTCCGTACGAGCAGTACTTC
15 | TRBJ2-4 | TRBV2 | NA | NA | CASSEGLGAKNIQYF | TGTGCCAGCAGTGAAGGTCTGGGAGCCAAAAACATTCAGTACTTC
15 | TRBJ2-6 | TRBV4-3 | NA | NA | CASSQDRTGANVLTF | TGCGCCAGCAGCCAAGATCGGACTGGGGCCAACGTCCTGACTTTC
15 | TRBJ2-7 | TRBV2 | once | NA | CASSEMGGRNYEQYF | TGTGCCAGCAGTGAAATGGGGGGCAGGAACTACGAGCAGTACTTC
19 | TRBJ2-3 | TRBV2 | many | TRBD2 | CASSEHTSGSPHRTDTQYF | TGTGCCAGCAGTGAGCACACTAGCGGGAGTCCTCATCGCACAGATACGCAGTATTTT
15 | TRBJ2-7 | TRBV7-2 | NA | NA | CASSLAPGADYEQYF | TGTGCCAGCAGCTTAGCGCCGGGAGCGGACTACGAGCAGTACTTC
14 | TRBJ1-2 | TRBV20-1 | NA | TRBD1 | CSAPTGTENYGYTF | TGCAGTGCTCCCACCGGGACAGAAAACTATGGCTACACCTTC
15 | TRBJ1-3 | TRBV19 | NA | NA | CASSPNPSSGNTIYF | TGTGCCAGCTCACCAAATCCGAGCTCTGGAAACACCATATATTTT
14 | TRBJ2-3 | TRBV20-1 | many | TRBD2 | CSAREGGSADTQYF | TGCAGTGCTAGAGAGGGAGGGTCGGCAGATACGCAGTATTTT
17 | TRBJ2-3 | TRBV24-1 | NA | TRBD1 | CATSDPGQTRSTDTQYF | TGTGCCACCAGTGACCCGGGACAGACAAGAAGCACAGATACGCAGTATTTT
15 | TRBJ2-7 | TRBV5-1 | NA | NA | CASSLSTGFSYEQYF | TGCGCCAGCAGCTTGTCTACGGGATTCTCCTACGAGCAGTACTTC
15 | TRBJ1-6 | TRBV28 | many | TRBD1 | CASSAPGTGNSPLHF | TGTGCCAGCAGTGCCCCAGGGACAGGGAATTCACCCCTCCACTTT
15 | TRBJ2-7 | TRBV24-1 | NA | TRBD2 | CATSDSGRAPYEQYF | TGTGCCACCAGTGATAGCGGGAGGGCCCCCTACGAGCAGTACTTC
15 | TRBJ1-5 | TRBV10-2 | medium-sized | NA | CAPTNTTYSNQPQHF | TGCGCCCCTACGAACACCACTTATAGCAATCAGCCCCAGCATTTT
19 | TRBJ1-5 | TRBV27 | few | TRBD1 | CASSLSGPDGTGDNQPQHF | TGTGCCAGCAGTTTATCGGGTCCCGACGGGACAGGGGACAATCAGCCCCAGCATTTT
13 | TRBJ2-7 | TRBV2 | NA | TRBD2 | CAITSGSLYEQYF | TGTGCCATCACTAGCGGGAGTCTCTACGAGCAGTACTTC